One and the same sample provided the 30 T cell receptor beta chains below, sequenced in a study of blood T cell repertoires in COVID-19. Clones were sequenced by immunoSEQ multiplex PCR, and TCRdb holds only the in-frame ones, with some missing. The sample carries fewer than 300,000 clones, 65% to 90% recorded once. The sequencing input was peripheral blood. These receptors came from a human donor in a cohort sampled during active COVID-19.

The chain links TRBV3-1 (or the pseudogene TRBV3-2) to TRBJ2-3; 7 positions agree with TRBD2. The CDR3 is 14 residues long. Germline values: CDR1 LGHDT, CDR2 YNNKEL (reference sequence). Trimming at V came to 6 bases and at J to 3 bases, leaving 6 bases not matched to a gene. The CDR3 DNA reads as TGTGCCAGCAGACGGACTAGAGGAACAGATACGCAGTATTTT. Translation: CASRRTRGTDTQYF.

The rearrangement joins TRBV4-1 to TRBJ2-3, with 7 bases identical to TRBD1. Trimming cost V 5 bases and J 1 base; bases outside gene matches: 6. Germline lookup yields CDR1 MGHRA and CDR2 YSYEKL. The CDR3 is 15 amino acids. The CDR3 sequence: CASSARDSRTDTQYF. The CDR3 region has the DNA TGCGCCAGCAGCGCCCGGGACAGTCGCACAGATACGCAGTATTTT.

On this clone: Different DNA sequences within this sample yield the same CDR3. CDR3 region: CASSQDRAYEQYF. The CDR3 bases are TGTGCCAGCTCACAGGACAGGGCCTACGAGCAGTACTTC. The chain uses TRBV18 and TRBJ2-7; TRBD1 agrees at 8 bases. Unmatched junction bases numbered 1, after V lost 4 bases and J lost 2 bases. The CDR3 is made up of 13 amino acids. Germline V gene data show CDR1 as KGHSH and CDR2 as LQKENI.

The chain is built from TRBV5-1 and TRBJ2-4; 8 bases map to TRBD1. Germline assignment: CDR1 SGHRS and CDR2 YFSETQ. Trimming at V came to 5 bases and at J to 4 bases, leaving 5 bases not matched to a gene. CDR3 length: 14 residues. The CDR3 nucleotides read TGCGCCAGCAGTCTGGACAGGGCAAAAAACATTCAGTACTTC. Protein: CASSLDRAKNIQYF.

The chain recombines TRBV3-1 (or the pseudogene TRBV3-2) with TRBJ1-4; a weak D match, TRBD1 (5 bases). CDR3 length: 15 residues. Trimming removed 4 bases at V and 7 bases at J, with 16 bases between. Germline-derived CDR1 and CDR2 are LGHDT and YNNKEL (reference sequence). CDR3 bases: TGTGCCAGCAGCCTCTGGAAGGGGATGGGTGAAAAACTGTTTTTT. Protein: CASSLWKGMGEKLFF.

This clone was found many times. J is TRBJ1-3 and V is TRBV2, with D possibly TRBD1 on 6 matching bases. This CDR3 has 16 amino acids. Trimming shortened V by 7 bases and J by 2 bases, and 18 bases separated the two germline ends. Looked up from germline, CDR1 is SNHLY and CDR2 is FYNNEI. CDR3 protein: CASTRSRTAAGNTIYF. The DNA for the CDR3 is TGTGCCAGCACCAGGAGCCGGACAGCCGCTGGAAACACCATATATTTT.

This rearrangement joins TRBV6-2 or TRBV6-3 to TRBJ2-5; TRBD1 matches 7 bases. V shed 5 bases, J shed 7 bases, and the junction held 7 bases outside the gene matches. The CDR3 is 13 residues long. Germline CDR1 MNHEY, CDR2 SVGEGT. This CDR3 is CASSDREWGTQYF. CDR3 nucleotides: TGTGCCAGCAGTGACAGGGAGTGGGGGACCCAGTACTTC.

The chain employs TRBV18 and TRBJ2-1; 11 nucleotides align to TRBD2. This CDR3 contains 16 residues. In germline, CDR1 is KGHSH, CDR2 LQKENI. J was trimmed by 7 bases and V by 0 bases; bases with no gene match: 5. CDR3 sequence reads: CASSPPMASGRNEQFF. As DNA, the CDR3 is TGTGCCAGCTCACCACCGATGGCTAGCGGGAGGAATGAGCAGTTCTTC.

CDR3 loop: CASSSQGNYEQYF. CDR3 DNA: TGTGCCAGCAGCTCACAGGGTAACTACGAGCAGTACTTC. This chain uses TRBV7-8 with TRBJ2-7; D is perhaps TRBD1 (6 bases). V lost 4 bases and J lost 3, with 10 bases in between. The germline CDR1 and CDR2 sequences are SGHVS and FQNEAQ. The CDR3 consists of 13 residues.

Only a few counts were recorded for this clone. The chain combines TRBV5-1 with TRBJ1-1; 9 bases align to TRBD1. Looked up from germline, CDR1 is SGHRS and CDR2 is YFSETQ. V shed 5 bases, J shed 4 bases, and the junction held 3 bases outside the gene matches. CDR3 size: 13 residues. As DNA, the CDR3 is TGCGCCAGCAGAATGACAGGGGGCACTGAAGCTTTCTTT. This translates into CASRMTGGTEAFF.

The chain combines TRBV4-3 with TRBJ1-2, with D perhaps TRBD1 (5 bases). Germline V gives CDR1 LGHNA, CDR2 YSLEER. The CDR3 is 14 residues long. V was clipped by 0 bases and J by 5 bases, with 10 bases between them. The CDR3 loop reads CASSQDRQLYGYTF. The CDR3 DNA reads TGCGCCAGCAGCCAAGATCGACAGTTGTATGGCTACACCTTC.

The chain joins TRBV7-8 to TRBJ2-3; the D gene is possibly TRBD1 (6 bases). This CDR3 is 12 amino acids long. Deletions cut 5 bases from V and 4 bases from J, with 7 bases between. CDR1 and CDR2 from the germline V gene are SGHVS and FQNEAQ. This chain's CDR3 is CASSHRADTQYF. The CDR3 DNA follows: TGTGCCAGCAGCCACAGGGCAGATACGCAGTATTTT.

The chain combines TRBV7-9 with TRBJ2-5, with D tentatively TRBD2 (5 bases). There are 14 residues in the CDR3. V was cut by 1 base and J by 5 bases, with 11 bases left in between. The germline gives CDR1 SEHNR, CDR2 FQNEAQ (reference sequence). The CDR3 spells CASSLVGVPETQYF. In DNA, the CDR3 is TGTGCCAGCAGCTTAGTCGGGGTACCGGAGACCCAGTACTTC.

V and J are TRBV18 and TRBJ2-5; D gene uncertain. Per germline, CDR1 KGHSH and CDR2 LQKENI. The length of the CDR3 is 14 residues. V was shortened by 0 bases and J by 4 bases, with 9 bases between the two germline ends. In DNA, the CDR3 is TGTGCCAGCTCACCACCGGTGCGTTTAGAGACCCAGTACTTC. It translates to CASSPPVRLETQYF. Based on the CDR3 plus reference TRBV18 and TRBJ2-5, the full variable domain is NAGVMQNPRHLVRRRGQEARLRCSPMKGHSHVYWYRQLPEEGLKFMVYLQKENIIDESGMPKERFSAEFPKEGPSILRIQQVVRGDSAAYFCASSPPVRLETQYFGPGTRLLVL.

The chain combines TRBV5-1 with TRBJ2-2; D possibly corresponds to TRBD1 (6 bases). This CDR3 is 15 amino acids long. Germline V gene lookup returns CDR1 SGHRS and CDR2 YFSETQ. V lost 3 bases to trimming and J lost 0 bases, with 9 bases between them. Here the CDR3 DNA reads TGCGCCAGCAGCTCGGGACACCCGAACACCGGGGAGCTGTTTTTT. It yields the protein CASSSGHPNTGELFF. Full variable domain (outside the CDR3, taken from reference TRBV5-1 and TRBJ2-2): KAGVTQTPRYLIKTRGQQVTLSCSPISGHRSVSWYQQTPGQGLQFLFEYFSETQRNKGNFPGRFSGRQFSNSRSEMNVSTLELGDSALYLCASSSGHPNTGELFFGEGSRLTVL.

The chain uses TRBV18 and TRBJ2-6, with D perhaps TRBD2 (5 bases). V dropped 6 bases and J dropped 2 bases, with 11 bases sitting between them. CDR1 and CDR2 from the germline V gene are KGHSH and LQKENI. The CDR3 extends over 15 amino acids. CDR3 nucleotide sequence: TGTGCCAGCTCCCAGAGGGAAACTGGGGCCAACGTCCTGACTTTC. Protein product: CASSQRETGANVLTF.

This rearrangement joins TRBV3-1 (or the pseudogene TRBV3-2) to TRBJ1-1; perhaps TRBD1 as D (6 bases). There are 13 residues in the CDR3. V lost 5 bases and J lost 8, with 15 bases in between. CDR1 LGHDT and CDR2 YNNKEL come from the germline V gene (reference sequence). CDR3 coding DNA: TGTGCCAGCAGCAGGGGACAAATCCGAGAAGCTTTCTTT. This translates into CASSRGQIREAFF.

J is TRBJ2-1 and V is TRBV7-2, with TRBD1 identical over 9 bases. Trimming took 5 bases from V and 5 from J; bases not matched to a gene: 10. The CDR3 has 16 residues. The germline V gene encodes CDR1 SGHTA and CDR2 FQGNSA. The CDR3 is CASSPEVGQGNNEQFF. CDR3 nucleotides: TGTGCCAGCAGCCCAGAGGTGGGACAGGGAAACAATGAGCAGTTCTTC. Drawing the rest from reference TRBV7-2 and TRBJ2-1, the complete variable domain is GAGVSQSPSNKVTEKGKDVELRCDPISGHTALYWYRQSLGQGLEFLIYFQGNSAPDKSGLPSDRFSAERTGGSVSTLTIQRTQQEDSAVYLCASSPEVGQGNNEQFFGPGTRLTVL.

V and J are TRBV5-1 and TRBJ1-2, with D tentatively TRBD1 (6 bases). CDR3 size: 15 residues. CDR1 is SGHRS, CDR2 YFSETQ, per germline. V shed 3 bases and J shed 4 bases, with 16 bases lying between them. The DNA of the CDR3 is TGCGCCAGCAGCTCACAGGGAGAGGGGAGCTATGGCTACACCTTC. It yields the protein CASSSQGEGSYGYTF.

Here the CDR3 DNA reads TGTGCCAGCAGCATGGGGACAGGGAAGTACTTC. Residues: CASSMGTGKYF. The rearrangement links TRBV13 to TRBJ2-7, with TRBD1 identical over 9 bases. The germline V gene has CDR1 PRHDT and CDR2 FYEKMQ (reference sequence). The CDR3 loop spans 11 amino acids. J was trimmed by 11 bases and V by 5 bases; bases with no gene match: 4.

The chain recombines TRBV19 with TRBJ2-3; TRBD1 aligns across 9 bases. V lost 9 bases to trimming and J lost 4 bases; unmatched junction nucleotides: 14. Germline values: CDR1 LNHDA, CDR2 SQIVND (reference sequence). The CDR3 extends over 16 amino acids. CDR3: CASRDRAYLPADTQYF. The DNA for the CDR3 is TGTGCCAGCCGGGACAGGGCCTATTTACCCGCAGATACGCAGTATTTT. The variable domain in full, completed from reference TRBV19 and TRBJ2-3, reads DGGITQSPKYLFRKEGQNVTLSCEQNLNHDAMYWYRQDPGQGLRLIYYSQIVNDFQKGDIAEGYSVSREKKESFPLTVTSAQKNPTAFYLCASRDRAYLPADTQYFGPGTRLTVL.

The chain links TRBV2 to TRBJ2-7; 7 nucleotides match TRBD2. This CDR3 has 12 residues. The ends lost 5 bases at V and 3 bases at J; junction bases unmatched: 1. Germline V gene lookup returns CDR1 SNHLY and CDR2 FYNNEI. The CDR3 protein is CASSKRGYEQYF. The CDR3 DNA follows: TGTGCCAGCAGTAAGCGGGGCTACGAGCAGTACTTC.

This chain joins TRBV3-1 (or the pseudogene TRBV3-2) and TRBJ1-2, with D possibly being TRBD1 (5 bases). V dropped 1 base and J dropped 6 bases, with 15 bases sitting between them. The CDR3 contains 15 residues. Looked up from germline, CDR1 is LGHDT and CDR2 is YNNKEL (reference sequence). In DNA, the CDR3 is TGTGCCAGCAGCCAAGGGGGCCAGGGTGGAGATGGCTACACCTTC. Encoded protein: CASSQGGQGGDGYTF.

This clone occurred a few times. The chain joins TRBV10-3 to TRBJ2-7, with 7 nucleotides matching TRBD2. The trim removed 3 bases at V and 3 bases at J, leaving 5 bases unmatched. The germline V gene encodes CDR1 ENHRY and CDR2 SYGVKD. The CDR3 consists of 14 residues. CDR3 DNA: TGTGCCATCAGTGATTTAGTAGCGGGCTACGAGCAGTACTTC. Translation gives CAISDLVAGYEQYF.

The chain combines TRBV28 with TRBJ2-5; perhaps TRBD1 as D (5 bases). The CDR3 is 14 amino acids. The V and J ends lost 2 bases and 1 base respectively, with 8 bases between them. Per germline, CDR1 MDHEN and CDR2 SYDVKM. CDR3 amino acids: CASSLRGFQETQYF. As DNA, the CDR3 is TGTGCCAGCAGTTTAAGGGGATTCCAAGAGACCCAGTACTTC.

This sequence joins TRBV3-1 (or the pseudogene TRBV3-2) and TRBJ1-5, with D maybe TRBD1 (5 bases). Trimming took off 1 base at V and 2 bases at J, with 9 bases between the two ends. The length of the CDR3 is 15 residues. Germline CDR1 LGHDT, CDR2 YNNKEL (reference sequence). The CDR3 region has the DNA TGTGCCAGCAGCCAAGGGGCCAGGGGCAATCAGCCCCAGCATTTT. Residues: CASSQGARGNQPQHF.

The rearrangement uses TRBV6-2 or TRBV6-3 and TRBJ2-3; D is ambiguous. CDR1 and CDR2 from the germline V gene are MNHEY and SVGEGT. This CDR3 contains 11 residues. Trimming removed 5 bases from V and 8 bases from J, with 8 bases in between. The CDR3 spells CASSNPGTQYF. The CDR3 DNA follows: TGTGCCAGCAGTAATCCCGGTACGCAGTATTTT.

The chain has TRBV11-2 and TRBJ2-3, with 7 bases matching TRBD2. This CDR3 has 14 amino acids. Unmatched junction bases numbered 7, after V lost 1 base and J lost 9 bases. Germline lookup yields CDR1 SGHAT and CDR2 FQNNGV. CDR3 amino acids: CASSLVGGSRTQYF. The CDR3 DNA is TGTGCCAGCAGCTTAGTCGGGGGGTCCAGGACGCAGTATTTT.

This rearrangement joins TRBV7-2 to TRBJ2-3, with 7 bases fitting TRBD2. In germline, CDR1 is SGHTA, CDR2 FQGNSA. The CDR3 contains 13 residues. The J segment lost 6 bases and the V segment lost 4 bases, leaving 4 bases of the junction unmatched. CDR3 DNA sequence: TGTGCCAGCAGCTCAAGGACTAGGGATACGCAGTATTTT. Translating it yields CASSSRTRDTQYF. The full variable domain, with the rest looked up from reference TRBV7-2 and TRBJ2-3, is GAGVSQSPSNKVTEKGKDVELRCDPISGHTALYWYRQSLGQGLEFLIYFQGNSAPDKSGLPSDRFSAERTGGSVSTLTIQRTQQEDSAVYLCASSSRTRDTQYFGPGTRLTVL.

The rearrangement uses TRBV27 and TRBJ2-5; TRBD2 agrees at 7 bases. V dropped 6 bases and J dropped 5; count of bases not matched to a gene: 9. The CDR3 spans 14 residues. Germline CDR1 MNHEY, CDR2 SMNVEV (reference sequence). Here the CDR3 reads CASRKRDYWETQYF. In DNA form, the CDR3 reads TGTGCCAGCAGGAAGCGGGACTACTGGGAGACCCAGTACTTC.